Following are 18 T cell receptor beta chains from one sample sequenced in a study of Graves' ophthalmopathy and Graves' hyperthyroidism. RNA transcripts provided the template for amplifying TCR beta CDR3 regions. Second-round multiplex PCR followed a first-round RT-PCR using HTBI primers. Each CDR3 protein gets one entry after TCRdb re-called the multiplex PCR reads with MiXCR. Of 300,000 to 500,000 distinct CDR3 sequences in the sample, over 15% are singletons; the top ten hold 5.5% to 7%. What was sequenced was peripheral blood. The receptors originated from a woman younger than 30 with stable Graves' hyperthyroidism.

This clonotype was detected many times. CDR3 amino acids: CASSESRDRGYEQYF. DNA of the CDR3: TGTGCCAGCAGTGAATCCCGGGACAGGGGCTACGAGCAGTACTTC. The gene calls are TRBV6-1 and TRBJ2-7; 10 bases map to TRBD1. Germline trimming cut 2 bases from V and 3 bases from J; bases unmatched to any gene: 4. The CDR3 loop spans 15 amino acids. The germline V gene encodes CDR1 MNHNS and CDR2 SASEGT.

This clonotype was recorded at least ten times. The chain links TRBV6-5 to TRBJ2-5; no clear D. V was shortened by 5 bases and J by 4 bases, with 11 bases between the two germline ends. The CDR3 covers 13 residues. Germline CDR1 and CDR2: MNHEY and SVGAGI. The CDR3 loop is CASSTPRIETQYF. CDR3 DNA sequence: TGTGCCAGCAGTACTCCTAGGATAGAGACCCAGTACTTC.

This clonotype was counted at least ten times. This chain connects TRBV11-1 to TRBJ2-7; TRBD2 agrees at 7 bases. This CDR3 has 16 residues. Per the germline V gene, CDR1 is SGHAT and CDR2 is FQDESV (reference sequence). V trimming: 4 bases; J trimming: 2 bases; junction bases outside the gene matches: 11. This CDR3 is CASSSPGRGDPYEQYF. The DNA for the CDR3 is TGTGCCAGCAGCTCCCCAGGACGGGGGGACCCCTACGAGCAGTACTTC.

This clonotype came up many times. V is TRBV27 and J is TRBJ1-1; 9 bases agree with TRBD1. This CDR3 has 15 amino acids. Unmatched junction bases numbered 10, after V lost 7 bases and J lost 4 bases. The germline V gene has CDR1 MNHEY and CDR2 SMNVEV (reference sequence). CDR3 bases: TGTGCCAGCAATGACAGGGGGGGGACGAGCACTGAAGCTTTCTTT. Its protein is CASNDRGGTSTEAFF.

This clonotype appeared many times. The V and J genes are TRBV7-3 and TRBJ2-5, with 7 positions matching TRBD2. Unmatched junction bases numbered 9, after V lost 5 bases and J lost 6 bases. The CDR3 contains 14 residues. The germline CDR1 and CDR2 sequences are SGHTA and FQGTGA. In nucleotides, the CDR3 is TGTGCCAGCAGCATGTCCGGCGGGAGCCAGACCCAGTACTTC. This codes for CASSMSGGSQTQYF.

Ten or more counts support this clonotype. The chain uses TRBV12-3 or TRBV12-4 and TRBJ1-1; D remains unclear. CDR3 size: 13 residues. Between the trimmed V and J ends, which lost 6 bases and 1 base, there was a span of 9 bases. The CDR3 DNA follows: TGTGCCAGCAGATCGCAGGAGAACACTGAAGCTTTCTTT. The encoded protein is CASRSQENTEAFF.

The genes are TRBV7-2 and TRBJ2-7; 7 bases map to TRBD2. The CDR3 is 14 residues long. Germline V CDR1 and CDR2: SGHTA, FQGNSA. Trimming took 4 bases from V and 3 from J; bases not matched to a gene: 6. The CDR3 loop reads CASSSGGAFYEQYF. Written as DNA, the CDR3 is TGTGCCAGCAGCTCGGGGGGTGCCTTCTACGAGCAGTACTTC. The full variable domain, in which reference TRBV7-2 and TRBJ2-7 provide the parts outside the CDR3, is GAGVSQSPSNKVTEKGKDVELRCDPISGHTALYWYRQSLGQGLEFLIYFQGNSAPDKSGLPSDRFSAERTGGSVSTLTIQRTQQEDSAVYLCASSSGGAFYEQYFGPGTRLTVT.

This clonotype was detected only a few times. Here the CDR3 DNA reads TGTGCCAGCAGCTTGGACAGGGGGCGGAGCACTGAAGCTTTCTTT. It yields the protein CASSLDRGRSTEAFF. The rearrangement joins TRBV5-5 to TRBJ1-1, with TRBD1 matching over 9 bases. The germline V gene encodes CDR1 SGHKS and CDR2 YYEKEE (reference sequence). This CDR3 region has 15 residues. Trimming at V came to 0 bases and at J to 4 bases, leaving 4 bases not matched to a gene. The full variable domain, completed using reference TRBV5-5 and TRBJ1-1, is DAGVTQSPTHLIKTRGQQVTLRCSPISGHKSVSWYQQVLGQGPQFIFQYYEKEERGRGNFPDRFSARQFPNYSSELNVNALLLGDSALYLCASSLDRGRSTEAFFGQGTRLTVV.

This clonotype was detected a few times. The genes are TRBV30 and TRBJ2-7, with 9 nucleotides matching TRBD1. J lost 7 bases, V lost 4 bases, and 11 bases had no gene match. This CDR3 has 14 residues. Germline CDR1 reads GTSNPN; CDR2 reads SVGIG (reference sequence). The CDR3 bases are TGTGCCTGGAAGACTGGACAGGGGAAAGGAGAGCAGTACTTC. Protein sequence: CAWKTGQGKGEQYF.

This clonotype has a count of ten or more. The chain is built from TRBV19 and TRBJ1-2; possible D gene TRBD1, 5 bases. The germline V gene has CDR1 LNHDA and CDR2 SQIVND (reference sequence). The V and J ends lost 3 bases and 4 bases respectively, with 9 bases between them. This CDR3 contains 13 residues. This chain's CDR3 is CASSIAGGYGYTF. The CDR3 nucleotides are TGTGCCAGTAGTATTGCGGGGGGCTATGGCTACACCTTC.

The gene calls are TRBV24-1 and TRBJ2-2; unclear D gene. Trimming stripped 4 bases from V and 3 bases from J, with 8 bases between. This CDR3 comprises 14 residues. Germline V gene lookup returns CDR1 KGHDR and CDR2 SFDVKD. The DNA for the CDR3 is TGTGCCACCAGTGACCTACGGGACACCGGGGAGCTGTTTTTT. Its translation is CATSDLRDTGELFF.

V gene TRBV7-3 combines with J gene TRBJ2-7; 7 bases are a match to TRBD1. Germline loops: CDR1 SGHTA, CDR2 FQGTGA. The J segment lost 3 bases and the V segment lost 2 bases, leaving 13 bases of the junction unmatched. The CDR3 totals 17 residues. CDR3 nucleotides: TGTGCCAGCAGCTTATTTCAGGGGGTAATTTCCCTCTACGAGCAGTACTTC. This encodes CASSLFQGVISLYEQYF.

The rearrangement uses TRBV20-1 and TRBJ1-1, with 8 positions matching TRBD1. V lost 6 bases and J lost 4; bases outside the gene matches: 10. The CDR3 spans 14 residues. Germline V CDR1 and CDR2: DFQATT, SNEGSKA (reference sequence). The CDR3 DNA sequence: TGCAGTGCGAACAGGGGGGGAGAAAGCACTGAAGCTTTCTTT. Its protein product is CSANRGGESTEAFF.

This clonotype was recorded a few times. The chain has TRBV11-3 and TRBJ2-5; D possibly corresponds to TRBD1 (6 bases). The CDR3 is 14 residues long. Germline lookup yields CDR1 SGHNT and CDR2 YENEEA. Trimming cost V 3 bases and J 6 bases, with 14 bases left between them. The DNA of the CDR3 is TGTGCCAGCAGCTTGGCGGCAGGGGAACAGACCCAGTACTTC. Translated, it gives CASSLAAGEQTQYF.

About this clonotype: One base away lies a much larger clone, so this may be a sequencing read error. The chain couples TRBV11-2 to TRBJ1-1, with D uncertain. V dropped 1 base and J dropped 1 base, with 7 bases sitting between them. Germline loops: CDR1 SGHAT, CDR2 FQNNGV. This CDR3 spans 14 amino acids. The CDR3 DNA is TGTGCCAGCAGCTTAGGATGGGAGAACACTGAAGCTTTCTTT. Protein: CASSLGWENTEAFF. Filled out from reference TRBV11-2 and TRBJ1-1, the complete variable domain reads EAGVAQSPRYKIIEKRQSVAFWCNPISGHATLYWYQQILGQGPKLLIQFQNNGVVDDSQLPKDRFSAERLKGVDSTLKIQPAKLEDSAVYLCASSLGWENTEAFFGQGTRLTVV.

This clonotype was seen many times. The genes are TRBV11-3 and TRBJ2-5; D perhaps matches TRBD2 (5 bases). The germline CDR1 and CDR2 sequences are SGHNT and YENEEA. V shed 4 bases and J shed 4 bases, with 13 bases lying between them. CDR3 length equals 14 residues. The CDR3 here is CASSSMGEPETQYF. The CDR3 nucleotides are TGTGCCAGCAGCTCTATGGGAGAGCCAGAGACCCAGTACTTC.

Ten or more counts support this clonotype. The chain uses TRBV6-1 and TRBJ2-5; 7 positions match TRBD1. The V and J ends lost 6 bases and 3 bases, in that order; junction bases with no gene match: 7. The CDR3 consists of 14 residues. In germline, CDR1 is MNHNS, CDR2 SASEGT. This chain's CDR3 is CASRGQYSKETQYF. The CDR3 nucleotides are TGTGCCAGCAGGGGACAGTACAGTAAAGAGACCCAGTACTTC.

This clonotype was counted many times. V usage is TRBV15 and J usage is TRBJ2-7, with 10 bases that match TRBD1. Germline CDR1 LNHNV, CDR2 YYDKDF (reference sequence). V dropped 5 bases and J dropped 3; count of bases not matched to a gene: 4. The CDR3 totals 14 residues. In DNA, the CDR3 is TGTGCCACCAGCGCCCGGGACAGGGGCTACGAGCAGTACTTC. Translation: CATSARDRGYEQYF.